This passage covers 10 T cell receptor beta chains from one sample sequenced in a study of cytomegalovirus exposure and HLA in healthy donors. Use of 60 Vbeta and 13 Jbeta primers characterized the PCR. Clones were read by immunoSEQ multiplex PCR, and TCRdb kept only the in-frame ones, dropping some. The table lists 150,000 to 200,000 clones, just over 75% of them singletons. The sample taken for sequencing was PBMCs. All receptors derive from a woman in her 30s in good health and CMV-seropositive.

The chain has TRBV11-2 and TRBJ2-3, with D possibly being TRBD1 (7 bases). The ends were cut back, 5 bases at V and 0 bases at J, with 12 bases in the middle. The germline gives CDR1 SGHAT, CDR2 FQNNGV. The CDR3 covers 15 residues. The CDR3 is CASSNGGQSTDTQYF. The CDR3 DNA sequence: TGTGCCAGCAGCAACGGGGGACAGAGCACAGATACGCAGTATTTT.

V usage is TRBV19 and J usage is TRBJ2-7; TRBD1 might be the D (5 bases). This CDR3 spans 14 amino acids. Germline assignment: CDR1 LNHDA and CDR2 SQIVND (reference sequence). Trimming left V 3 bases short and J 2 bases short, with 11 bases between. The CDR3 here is CASSMQGVAYEQYF. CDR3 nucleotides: TGTGCCAGTAGTATGCAGGGTGTCGCCTACGAGCAGTACTTC.

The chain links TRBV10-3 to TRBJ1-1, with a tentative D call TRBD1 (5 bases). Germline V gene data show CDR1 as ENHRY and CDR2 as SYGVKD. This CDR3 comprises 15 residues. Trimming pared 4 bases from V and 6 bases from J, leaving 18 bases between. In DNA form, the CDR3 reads TGTGCCATCAGTGGTTCCAGGGTCAACTCGGCTGAAGCTTTCTTT. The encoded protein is CAISGSRVNSAEAFF.

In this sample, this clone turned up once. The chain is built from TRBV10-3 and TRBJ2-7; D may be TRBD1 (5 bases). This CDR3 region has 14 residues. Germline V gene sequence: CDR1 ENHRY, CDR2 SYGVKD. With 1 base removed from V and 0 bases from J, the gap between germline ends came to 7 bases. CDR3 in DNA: TGTGCCATCAGTGAGTTGGACAACTCCTACGAGCAGTACTTC. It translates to CAISELDNSYEQYF.

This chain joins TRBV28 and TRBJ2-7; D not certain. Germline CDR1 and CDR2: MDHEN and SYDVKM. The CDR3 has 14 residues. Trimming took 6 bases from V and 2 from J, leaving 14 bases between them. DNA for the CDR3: TGTGCCAGCAGGCCCCCCCGGTATACCTACGAGCAGTACTTC. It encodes CASRPPRYTYEQYF.

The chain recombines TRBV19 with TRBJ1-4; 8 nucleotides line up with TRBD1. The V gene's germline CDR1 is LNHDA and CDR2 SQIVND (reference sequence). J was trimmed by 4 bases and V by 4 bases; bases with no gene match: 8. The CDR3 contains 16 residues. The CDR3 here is CASSTGQDRLNEKLFF. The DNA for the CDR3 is TGTGCCAGTAGTACGGGACAGGATCGTCTTAATGAAAAACTGTTTTTT.

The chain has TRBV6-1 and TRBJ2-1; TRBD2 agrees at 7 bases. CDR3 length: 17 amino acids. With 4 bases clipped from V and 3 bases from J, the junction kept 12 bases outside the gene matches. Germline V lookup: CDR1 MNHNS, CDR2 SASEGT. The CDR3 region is CASSGRDYFFVYNEQFF. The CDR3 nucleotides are TGTGCCAGCAGTGGCCGGGACTACTTCTTCGTCTACAATGAGCAGTTCTTC.

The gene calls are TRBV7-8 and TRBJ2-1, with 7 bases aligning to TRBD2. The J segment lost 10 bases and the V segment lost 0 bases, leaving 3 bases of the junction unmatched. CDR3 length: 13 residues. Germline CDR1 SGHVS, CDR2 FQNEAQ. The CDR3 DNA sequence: TGTGCCAGCAGCTTAGCGGGAGGGCGCGAGCAGTTCTTC. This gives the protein CASSLAGGREQFF.

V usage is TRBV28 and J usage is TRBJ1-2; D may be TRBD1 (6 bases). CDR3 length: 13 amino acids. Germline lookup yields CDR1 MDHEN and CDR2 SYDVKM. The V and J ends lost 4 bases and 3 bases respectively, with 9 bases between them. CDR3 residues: CASSSGTHYGYTF. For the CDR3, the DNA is TGTGCCAGCAGTTCAGGGACACACTATGGCTACACCTTC.

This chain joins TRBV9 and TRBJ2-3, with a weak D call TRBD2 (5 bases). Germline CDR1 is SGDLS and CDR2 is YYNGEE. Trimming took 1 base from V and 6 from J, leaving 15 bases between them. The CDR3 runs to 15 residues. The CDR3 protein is CASSVMHAGLDTQYF. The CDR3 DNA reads TGTGCCAGCAGCGTAATGCATGCGGGTTTGGATACGCAGTATTTT.